This section outlines one T cell receptor beta chain sequence together with its context. Its antigen is not identified. Repertoires were generated with immunoSEQ multiplex PCR, while TCRdb's copy carries only in-frame clones and drops some. The table includes about 450,000 clones, around three quarters detected once. The CDR3 spans 12 residues. Trimming pared 6 bases from V and 4 bases from J, leaving 7 bases between. Germline V gene lookup returns CDR1 SEHNR and CDR2 FQNEAQ (reference sequence). The data originate from a study of shared clonotypes between healthy human individuals. Points from the study as a whole: Sampling involved blood alone; tissue repertoires likely differ.

Everyone who donated was a Caucasian adult who lived in Nashville, Tennessee. This TCR was recovered from a woman in her thirties or forties in good health. Some clones in this sample may be carry-over from other donors' samples. The sequenced sample was PBMCs. This chain connects TRBV7-9 to TRBJ1-3; D gene uncertain. The CDR3 DNA is TGTGCCAGCAGTGCAGCAGGAAACACCATATATTTT. Amino acids: CASSAAGNTIYF.